A single sample gave rise to the 2 T cell receptor beta chains below, sequenced in a study of response to subunit inactivated influenza vaccine. TCRdb re-derived calls from the RT-PCR reads in MiXCR, one entry per CDR3 protein. The table includes more than 550,000 distinct CDR3 sequences, about 10% detected once. Sequencing was performed on PBMCs from blood, taken on the day of vaccination. The origin of the receptors is a man aged 50-60 years who received an inactivated influenza vaccine.

V and J are TRBV27 and TRBJ2-3; possibly TRBD2 for D (6 bases). V dropped 3 bases and J dropped 7 bases, with 20 bases sitting between them. CDR3 length: 16 residues. CDR1 is MNHEY and CDR2 is SMNVEV in the germline V gene (reference sequence). The CDR3 coding sequence is TGTGCCAGCAGTTTCGTTGGAGGGCGCGGTGAGCATACGCAGTATTTT. Its protein is CASSFVGGRGEHTQYF.

This clonotype was seen more than once but under ten times. V usage is TRBV29-1 and J usage is TRBJ2-1, with 11 bases aligning to TRBD2. Unmatched junction bases numbered 15, after V lost 8 bases and J lost 0 bases. The CDR3 is made up of 18 amino acids. From germline, CDR1 is SQVTM and CDR2 ANQGSEA. Here the CDR3 reads CSHGTGTSGWSSYNEQFF. CDR3 DNA: TGCAGCCATGGCACTGGGACTAGCGGATGGAGCTCCTACAATGAGCAGTTCTTC.